The entry below describes one TCR beta chain. Its matching antigen is unknown. The sample originates from a study of T cells in tuberculosis. Study-level information: IGRA-negative adolescents, IGRA-positive adolescents with latent tuberculosis and adults with active tuberculosis formed this South African cohort. Samples predate treatment or fall within its first 7 days. Whole-study results and caveats: Active tuberculosis alpha repertoires lay closer to GMM-specific TCRs than controls'.

V gave up 4 bases and J gave up 5 bases, with 11 bases separating them. CDR1 is MNHEY, CDR2 SVGAGI, per germline. This CDR3 is 13 amino acids long. The protocol was immunoSEQ multiplex PCR, while the TCRdb copy is restricted to in-frame clones and leaves out a portion. The sample has tens of thousands of clones, roughly 95% seen once. Described time point: new active TB diagnosis, blood taken before or within 7 days of starting treatment. Each clinical donor contributed on average around 97,000 T cells from unsorted cryopreserved PBMC. This chain connects TRBV6-5 to TRBJ1-1; D remains ambiguous. The sample in question was PBMCs, obtained at tuberculosis diagnosis. The TCR comes from an adult with tuberculosis. The CDR3, as DNA: TGTGCCAGCAGTTTCGCCTCGGGGACTGAAGCTTTCTTT. Amino acid sequence: CASSFASGTEAFF.